The clone carrying this T cell receptor (beta chain) was picked up many times. Its target is not known. In TCRdb, the 5' RACE reads were re-called with MiXCR into one record per CDR3 protein. The sample lists 210,000 or so distinct CDR3 sequences, 7.5% occurring once. This sample was included in a study of identical twins. With 6 bases clipped from V and 2 bases from J, the junction kept 13 bases outside the gene matches. The CDR3 covers 16 residues. The germline V gene encodes CDR1 SGHTA and CDR2 FQGNSA. Overall study results and limits: Modelling approaches yielded underestimates of out-of-frame TCR alpha sharing between monozygotic twins. Conclusions were drawn cross-sectionally by statistical analysis, without following the same donors. Fewer insertions were carried by abundant cord blood beta clonotypes, but none was seen in memory repertoires.

These data were also reused for a study on yellow fever vaccine responses in identical twins.

The rearrangement uses TRBV7-2 and TRBJ2-7; TRBD2 matches at 7 bases. The source material was memory (CD45RO+) T cells sorted from blood. This TCR came from a woman between 18 and 29 years old in good health. The CDR3, as DNA: TGTGCCAGCAGTCCTTACGCTGGCGGGAGCACCTACGAGCAGTACTTC. This translates into CASSPYAGGSTYEQYF.